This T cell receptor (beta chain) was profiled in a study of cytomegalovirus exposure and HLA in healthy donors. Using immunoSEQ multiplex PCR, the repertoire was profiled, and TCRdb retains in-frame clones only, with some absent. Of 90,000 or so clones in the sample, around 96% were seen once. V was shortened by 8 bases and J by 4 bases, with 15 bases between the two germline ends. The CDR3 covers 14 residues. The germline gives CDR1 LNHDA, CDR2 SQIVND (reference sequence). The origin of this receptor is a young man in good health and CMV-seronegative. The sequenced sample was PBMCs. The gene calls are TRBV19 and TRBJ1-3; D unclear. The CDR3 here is CASAPATSGNTIYF. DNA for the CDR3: TGTGCCAGTGCCCCCGCGACTTCGGGAAACACCATATATTTT. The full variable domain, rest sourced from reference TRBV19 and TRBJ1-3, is DGGITQSPKYLFRKEGQNVTLSCEQNLNHDAMYWYRQDPGQGLRLIYYSQIVNDFQKGDIAEGYSVSREKKESFPLTVTSAQKNPTAFYLCASAPATSGNTIYFGEGSWLTVV.